The entry below describes one T cell receptor (beta chain). The data were taken from a study of T cell responses to AZD1222 COVID-19 vaccine. CDR3 size: 16 residues. Germline V gene data show CDR1 as SGHNT and CDR2 as YYREEE (reference sequence). The V gene end was trimmed by 4 bases and the J gene end by 6 bases; junction bases not matched to a gene: 11. Assay used: immunoSEQ multiplex PCR; TCRdb lists only in-frame clones, some missing. The sample lists approximately 100,000 clones, roughly 84% occurring once. J is TRBJ2-2 and V is TRBV5-4; TRBD2 matches at 8 bases. Sequenced material: peripheral blood, taken on day 0 of AZD1222 vaccination. The source is an adult in good health. CDR3 loop: CASSIPTGGIPGELFF. The DNA for the CDR3 is TGTGCCAGCAGCATTCCGACGGGAGGGATTCCCGGGGAGCTGTTTTTT.